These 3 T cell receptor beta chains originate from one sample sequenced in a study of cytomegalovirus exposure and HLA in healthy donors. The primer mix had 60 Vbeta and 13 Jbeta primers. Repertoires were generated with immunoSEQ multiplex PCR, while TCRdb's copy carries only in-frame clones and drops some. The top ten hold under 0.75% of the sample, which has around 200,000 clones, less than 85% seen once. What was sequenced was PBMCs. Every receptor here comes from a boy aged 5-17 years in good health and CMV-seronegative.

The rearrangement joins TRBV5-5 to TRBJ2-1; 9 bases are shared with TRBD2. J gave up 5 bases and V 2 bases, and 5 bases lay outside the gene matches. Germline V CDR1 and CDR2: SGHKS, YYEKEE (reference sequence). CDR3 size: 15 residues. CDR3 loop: CASSFRASGNNEQFF. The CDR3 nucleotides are TGTGCCAGCAGCTTCAGGGCTAGCGGGAACAATGAGCAGTTCTTC.

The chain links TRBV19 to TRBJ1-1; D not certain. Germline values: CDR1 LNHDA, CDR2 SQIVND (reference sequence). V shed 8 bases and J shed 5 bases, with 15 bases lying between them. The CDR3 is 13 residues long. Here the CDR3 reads CASSEGRETEAFF. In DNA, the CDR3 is TGTGCCAGTTCGGAGGGTAGGGAAACTGAAGCTTTCTTT.

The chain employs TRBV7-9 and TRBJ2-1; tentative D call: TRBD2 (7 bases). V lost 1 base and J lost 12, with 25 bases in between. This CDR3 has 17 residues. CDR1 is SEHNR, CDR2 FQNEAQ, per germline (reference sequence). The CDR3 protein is CASSLGSADRGAVGQFF. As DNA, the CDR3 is TGTGCCAGCAGCTTAGGATCGGCCGATCGGGGGGCGGTAGGGCAGTTCTTC.